This T cell receptor beta chain stems from a study of response to subunit inactivated influenza vaccine (dated 2018 in TCRdb). About the investigation overall: To follow how T cells responded to a trivalent subunit inactivated influenza vaccine, the researchers relied on deep quantitative profiling of the T cell receptor repertoire. Here is what the overall study found, with its caveats: According to the authors, only a limited number of new T cells may be recruited by each seasonal influenza vaccination.

Library creation used RT-PCR. The sample was run on an Illumina HiSeq 2500. TCRdb reworked the public reads: Q25 trimming with fastp, MiXCR clone assembly, productive beta chains retained. Rows merge per CDR3 protein into single entries with the most common DNA and genes. Counted in this sample were under 850,000 distinct CDR3 sequences; 15% to 20% of them appeared once. The ten largest account for roughly a tenth of the sample. This clonotype was seen more than once but under ten times. Its antigen is not yet known. Nothing much larger sits one base from this clone, and base qualities are not available. This specimen was PBMCs from blood, taken 5 days after vaccination. This receptor was identified in a man in his forties or fifties who received an inactivated influenza vaccine. Donor details come from another sample of the same person, matched by shared clones.

The CDR3 corresponds to CASSPVGGTQYF. The DNA is as follows: TGTGCCAGCAGCCCCGTTGGGGGGACCCAGTACTTC. Recombination linked TRBV7-9 to TRBJ2-5, with a tentative D call of TRBD1 or TRBD2, each matching 5 bases. Measured from the cysteine to the phenylalanine, the CDR3 is 12 residues long. Of the read, only the CDR3 DNA is kept; its 36 bases are in frame from base 1. V sheds 5 bases and J sheds 7 bases, leaving 11 bases between their ends. CDR1 is given as SEHNR and CDR2 as FQNEAQ, both from the germline V gene (reference sequence).